A single sample is the source of the 24 T cell receptor beta chains below, sequenced in a study of shared clonotypes between healthy human individuals. The method was immunoSEQ multiplex PCR; TCRdb's version includes in-frame clones alone and lacks a portion of them. The sample records fewer than 2.5 million clones, under 95% being singletons. The sequencing sample was made of naive CD4+ T cells from PBMCs. Sample subset: CD45RA+ positively selected. These receptors were obtained from a man between 18 and 29 years old in good health. Some clones in this sample may be carry-over from other donors' samples.

The chain combines TRBV7-2 with TRBJ2-7, with D possibly being TRBD1 (6 bases). Germline V gene data show CDR1 as SGHTA and CDR2 as FQGNSA. The CDR3 is made up of 13 amino acids. The V end was cut by 4 bases, the J end by 4 bases, with 11 bases between. CDR3 loop: CASSSTGLYEQYF. The CDR3 DNA follows: TGTGCCAGCAGCTCCACAGGGTTATACGAGCAGTACTTC. Full variable domain (rest looked up from reference TRBV7-2 and TRBJ2-7): GAGVSQSPSNKVTEKGKDVELRCDPISGHTALYWYRQSLGQGLEFLIYFQGNSAPDKSGLPSDRFSAERTGGSVSTLTIQRTQQEDSAVYLCASSSTGLYEQYFGPGTRLTVT.

The genes are TRBV2 and TRBJ2-5, with a possible D match to TRBD2 (5 bases). V lost 7 bases to trimming and J lost 1 base, with 13 bases between them. The CDR3 has 14 residues. Germline values: CDR1 SNHLY, CDR2 FYNNEI. Here the CDR3 reads CASNRLAGQETQYF. CDR3 bases: TGTGCCAGCAATCGCCTAGCAGGCCAAGAGACCCAGTACTTC.

This chain links TRBV15 with TRBJ2-1; D remains ambiguous. CDR1 and CDR2 (germline): LNHNV, YYDKDF (reference sequence). V was pared by 4 bases and J by 5 bases, with 3 bases between. This CDR3 spans 11 amino acids. CDR3 amino acids: CATSINNEQFF. DNA for the CDR3: TGTGCCACCAGCATTAACAATGAGCAGTTCTTC.

The chain couples TRBV5-1 to TRBJ2-7; 8 bases agree with TRBD2. The ends lost 0 bases at V and 3 bases at J; junction bases unmatched: 8. The CDR3 runs 16 residues. CDR1 and CDR2 from the germline V gene are SGHRS and YFSETQ. CDR3 loop: CASSLALAGTIYEQYF. The CDR3 bases are TGCGCCAGCAGCTTGGCTCTAGCGGGCACCATCTACGAGCAGTACTTC. Together with reference TRBV5-1 and TRBJ2-7, the CDR3 gives the full variable domain: KAGVTQTPRYLIKTRGQQVTLSCSPISGHRSVSWYQQTPGQGLQFLFEYFSETQRNKGNFPGRFSGRQFSNSRSEMNVSTLELGDSALYLCASSLALAGTIYEQYFGPGTRLTVT.

The V and J genes are TRBV6-1 and TRBJ2-4; 8 bases match TRBD1. The germline V gene has CDR1 MNHNS and CDR2 SASEGT. V was pared by 0 bases and J by 3 bases, with 13 bases of the junction left unmatched. CDR3 length: 19 residues. The CDR3 sequence: CASSEAPGGGMVIKNIQYF. CDR3 coding DNA: TGTGCCAGCAGTGAAGCCCCAGGGGGCGGGATGGTAATCAAAAACATTCAGTACTTC.

The table lists this clone with a count of one. The gene calls are TRBV11-2 and TRBJ2-5; 7 nucleotides line up with TRBD2. This CDR3 comprises 15 residues. Germline V CDR1 and CDR2: SGHAT, FQNNGV. The junction had 10 bases not matched to a gene; V was cut back by 4 bases and J by 5 bases. The CDR3 sequence is CASSSGLGDWETQYF. In nucleotides, the CDR3 is TGTGCCAGCAGCTCCGGACTAGGGGATTGGGAGACCCAGTACTTC. Supplemented by reference TRBV11-2 and TRBJ2-5, the full variable domain reads EAGVAQSPRYKIIEKRQSVAFWCNPISGHATLYWYQQILGQGPKLLIQFQNNGVVDDSQLPKDRFSAERLKGVDSTLKIQPAKLEDSAVYLCASSSGLGDWETQYFGPGTRLLVL.

The chain employs TRBV30 and TRBJ1-2, with D unclear. CDR1 is GTSNPN, CDR2 SVGIG, per germline (reference sequence). The CDR3 contains 13 residues. Trimming removed 8 bases at V and 5 bases at J, with 18 bases between. The CDR3 nucleotides are TGTGCCGGGGAGGCGGCGCTCGGGTATGGCTACACCTTC. It codes for CAGEAALGYGYTF. The full variable domain, rest sourced from reference TRBV30 and TRBJ1-2, is SQTIHQWPATLVQPVGSPLSLECTVEGTSNPNLYWYRQAAGRGLQLLFYSVGIGQISSEVPQNLSASRPQDRQFILSSKKLLLSDSGFYLCAGEAALGYGYTFGSGTRLTVV.

The rearrangement uses TRBV7-3 and TRBJ2-1; D call uncertain. CDR1 is SGHTA, CDR2 FQGTGA, per germline. The germline V and J ends were trimmed by 5 bases and 2 bases, with 16 bases remaining between them. The CDR3 covers 16 residues. CDR3 coding DNA: TGTGCCAGCAGCCGACTGGCCTCGATCCCCTACAATGAGCAGTTCTTC. Its protein product is CASSRLASIPYNEQFF.

About this clone: In the same sample, other DNA sequences code for this CDR3. The rearrangement links TRBV5-1 to TRBJ2-1; tentative D call: TRBD1 (6 bases). The germline V gene has CDR1 SGHRS and CDR2 YFSETQ. The CDR3 runs to 14 residues. Trimming cost V 0 bases and J 6 bases, with 10 bases left between them. The CDR3 reads CASSLEPRGNEQFF. DNA for the CDR3: TGCGCCAGCAGCTTGGAACCCAGGGGCAATGAGCAGTTCTTC. Drawing the rest from reference TRBV5-1 and TRBJ2-1, the complete variable domain is KAGVTQTPRYLIKTRGQQVTLSCSPISGHRSVSWYQQTPGQGLQFLFEYFSETQRNKGNFPGRFSGRQFSNSRSEMNVSTLELGDSALYLCASSLEPRGNEQFFGPGTRLTVL.

V is TRBV5-4 and J is TRBJ1-2; tentative D call: TRBD1 (5 bases). The CDR3 covers 13 residues. V lost 4 bases and J lost 4, with 11 bases in between. Germline CDR1 SGHNT, CDR2 YYREEE (reference sequence). The DNA of the CDR3 is TGTGCCAGCAGCATCGACAGCTTCTATGGCTACACCTTC. Translated: CASSIDSFYGYTF.

V and J are TRBV19 and TRBJ2-7; TRBD1 matches at 7 bases. The CDR3 is 15 amino acids. V lost 4 bases, J lost 3 bases, and 9 bases stayed unmatched. The V gene's germline CDR1 is LNHDA and CDR2 SQIVND (reference sequence). The CDR3 nucleotides are TGTGCCAGTAGTACAGTCGAGACAGGGATCTACGAGCAGTACTTC. This translates into CASSTVETGIYEQYF.

The chain combines TRBV7-9 with TRBJ1-2; 8 bases align to TRBD1. Looked up from germline, CDR1 is SEHNR and CDR2 is FQNEAQ (reference sequence). The CDR3 totals 16 residues. V was clipped by 4 bases and J by 7 bases; unmatched bases: 14. CDR3 loop: CASSSDGQGGFGGYTF. The CDR3, as DNA: TGTGCCAGCAGCTCCGACGGACAGGGAGGGTTTGGTGGCTACACCTTC.

The chain uses TRBV7-3 and TRBJ1-2; the D is unclear. V was shortened by 6 bases and J by 6 bases, with 23 bases between the two germline ends. The CDR3 runs 16 residues. CDR1 and CDR2 (germline): SGHTA, FQGTGA. The CDR3 loop reads CASRALNEGRGNGYTF. CDR3 DNA sequence: TGTGCCAGCAGGGCATTGAACGAGGGCAGAGGAAATGGCTACACCTTC.

The gene calls are TRBV5-5 and TRBJ2-4; D is unresolved. The CDR3 is made up of 15 amino acids. Germline V gene data show CDR1 as SGHKS and CDR2 as YYEKEE (reference sequence). Trimming shortened V by 4 bases and J by 0 bases, and 11 bases separated the two germline ends. CDR3 in DNA: TGTGCCAGCAGCCAAACGAATCTAGCCAAAAACATTCAGTACTTC. Amino acid sequence: CASSQTNLAKNIQYF. The full variable domain, its missing parts supplied by reference TRBV5-5 and TRBJ2-4, is DAGVTQSPTHLIKTRGQQVTLRCSPISGHKSVSWYQQVLGQGPQFIFQYYEKEERGRGNFPDRFSARQFPNYSSELNVNALLLGDSALYLCASSQTNLAKNIQYFGAGTRLSVL.

This clone has just a few counts. This chain joins TRBV7-9 and TRBJ2-2; D possibly uses TRBD1 or TRBD2 (6 bases each). CDR1 is SEHNR and CDR2 is FQNEAQ in the germline V gene (reference sequence). CDR3 length: 14 residues. V dropped 9 bases and J dropped 4 bases, with 15 bases sitting between them. This CDR3 is CARGGSSATGELFF. In DNA, the CDR3 is TGTGCCAGGGGGGGCAGTTCTGCCACCGGGGAGCTGTTTTTT.

V gene TRBV20-1 combines with J gene TRBJ1-6; no firm D call. The ends were cut back, 6 bases at V and 11 bases at J, with 11 bases in the middle. This CDR3 region has 11 residues. CDR1 and CDR2 from the germline V gene are DFQATT and SNEGSKA (reference sequence). CDR3 sequence reads: CSAAAGTPLHF. DNA for the CDR3: TGCAGTGCAGCGGCGGGAACACCCCTCCACTTT.

This chain uses TRBV11-2 with TRBJ2-2, with 9 bases identical to TRBD1. From germline, CDR1 is SGHAT and CDR2 FQNNGV. The trim removed 3 bases at V and 5 bases at J, leaving 4 bases unmatched. The CDR3 runs to 15 residues. In DNA, the CDR3 is TGTGCCAGCAGCTTGGGGACAGGGCCTACCGGGGAGCTGTTTTTT. Protein product: CASSLGTGPTGELFF.

This chain connects TRBV10-3 to TRBJ1-3, with a tentative D call TRBD1 (5 bases). V was trimmed by 11 bases and J by 0 bases, leaving 11 bases between them. Per the germline V gene, CDR1 is ENHRY and CDR2 is SYGVKD. The CDR3 covers 13 residues. The CDR3 sequence: CAHRGGSGNTIYF. CDR3 DNA sequence: TGTGCCCACCGGGGGGGCTCTGGAAACACCATATATTTT.

Of note for this clone: The same CDR3 also results from other DNA sequences found in this sample. This sequence joins TRBV28 and TRBJ2-5; the match to TRBD2 covers 9 bases. CDR1 is MDHEN and CDR2 is SYDVKM in the germline V gene. Trimming cost V 8 bases and J 4 bases; bases outside gene matches: 8. The CDR3 covers 14 residues. CDR3 amino acids: CASSGGRGAETQYF. The CDR3, as DNA: TGTGCCAGCTCGGGCGGGAGGGGGGCAGAGACCCAGTACTTC.

The CDR3: CASRSGTATYEQYF. In nucleotides, the CDR3 is TGCGCCAGCAGGAGTGGGACGGCCACCTACGAGCAGTACTTC. V gene TRBV5-1 combines with J gene TRBJ2-7; D is possibly TRBD1 or TRBD2 (5 bases each). This CDR3 region has 14 residues. V was pared by 5 bases and J by 2 bases, with 14 bases between. Germline CDR1 is SGHRS and CDR2 is YFSETQ. The full variable domain, with the rest looked up from reference TRBV5-1 and TRBJ2-7, is KAGVTQTPRYLIKTRGQQVTLSCSPISGHRSVSWYQQTPGQGLQFLFEYFSETQRNKGNFPGRFSGRQFSNSRSEMNVSTLELGDSALYLCASRSGTATYEQYFGPGTRLTVT.

The CDR3: CASQQGSTEAFF. The CDR3 coding sequence is TGTGCCAGCCAACAGGGGAGCACTGAAGCTTTCTTT. The chain uses TRBV28 and TRBJ1-1; 7 positions match TRBD1. Germline CDR1 MDHEN, CDR2 SYDVKM. The CDR3 runs 12 residues. V dropped 8 bases and J dropped 4; count of bases not matched to a gene: 4.

The chain is built from TRBV7-3 and TRBJ2-3, with D perhaps being TRBD1 or TRBD2 (5 bases each). This CDR3 spans 19 amino acids. Trimming removed 1 base from V and 3 bases from J, with 23 bases in between. The germline gives CDR1 SGHTA, CDR2 FQGTGA. CDR3 bases: TGTGCCAGCAGCTTAAGAACCTCCGGCCGGGGCTATAGTACAGATACGCAGTATTTT. This sequence encodes CASSLRTSGRGYSTDTQYF.

This clone was counted a few times. The chain has TRBV27 and TRBJ1-2; 7 nucleotides agree with TRBD1. V was pared by 3 bases and J by 6 bases, with 4 bases of the junction left unmatched. Per germline, CDR1 MNHEY and CDR2 SMNVEV (reference sequence). The CDR3 extends over 13 amino acids. In nucleotides, the CDR3 is TGTGCCAGCAGTTTGCACAGGGGTGATGGCTACACCTTC. This translates into CASSLHRGDGYTF.

The V and J genes are TRBV6-6 and TRBJ2-5; possibly TRBD1 or TRBD2 for D (5 bases each). The CDR3 totals 15 residues. Trimming shortened V by 8 bases and J by 5 bases, and 21 bases separated the two germline ends. Germline lookup yields CDR1 MNHNY and CDR2 SVGAGI (reference sequence). Here the CDR3 DNA reads TGTGCCAGCGAAAGCCAGGGAGCAGTTTGGGAGACCCAGTACTTC. This codes for CASESQGAVWETQYF.